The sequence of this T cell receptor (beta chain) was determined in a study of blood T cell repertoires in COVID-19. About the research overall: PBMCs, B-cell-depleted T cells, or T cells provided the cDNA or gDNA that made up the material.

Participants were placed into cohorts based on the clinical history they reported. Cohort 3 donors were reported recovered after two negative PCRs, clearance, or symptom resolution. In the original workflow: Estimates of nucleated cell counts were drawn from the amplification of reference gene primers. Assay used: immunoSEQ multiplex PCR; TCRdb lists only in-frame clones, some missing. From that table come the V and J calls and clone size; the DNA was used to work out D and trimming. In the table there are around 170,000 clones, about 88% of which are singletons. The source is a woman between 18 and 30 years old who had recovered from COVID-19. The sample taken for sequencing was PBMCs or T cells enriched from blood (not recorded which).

In DNA, the CDR3 is TGTGCCAGCAGCTTATCCACAGGGAACGAGCAGTACTTC. Encoded protein: CASSLSTGNEQYF. V is TRBV7-9 and J is TRBJ2-7; D is possibly TRBD1 (6 bases). V gave up 2 bases and J gave up 5 bases, with 10 bases separating them. This CDR3 has 13 amino acids. CDR1 is SEHNR, CDR2 FQNEAQ, per germline (reference sequence). The variable domain in full, with the rest retrieved from reference TRBV7-9 and TRBJ2-7, is DTGVSQNPRHKITKRGQNVTFRCDPISEHNRLYWYRQTLGQGPEFLTYFQNEAQLEKSRLLSDRFSAERPKGSFSTLEIQRTEQGDSAMYLCASSLSTGNEQYFGPGTRLTVT.